This passage covers 4 T cell receptor beta chains from one sample sequenced in a study of chronic HIV infection and antiretroviral therapy. TCRdb re-called the 5' RACE reads through MiXCR, storing one row per CDR3 protein. Of 30,000 to 35,000 distinct CDR3 sequences in the sample, more than 7.5% were seen once. Specimen: peripheral blood. The receptors were sampled from an adult who had HIV and had not received antiretroviral therapy, or was an uninfected healthy control (not recorded which).

This clonotype has a count of ten or more. CDR3 sequence (DNA): TGTGCCAGCAGCCAGAGCCAGTCCGGGGGCTCGACTGAAGCTTTCTTT. Amino acid sequence: CASSQSQSGGSTEAFF. The chain joins TRBV11-2 to TRBJ1-1; D is possibly TRBD1 (6 bases). Germline CDR1 is SGHAT and CDR2 is FQNNGV. V lost 5 bases and J lost 5, with 21 bases in between. CDR3 length equals 16 residues.

The genes are TRBV7-2 and TRBJ1-2; D ambiguous. The V and J ends lost 7 bases and 4 bases respectively, with 13 bases between them. The germline CDR1 and CDR2 sequences are SGHTA and FQGNSA. The CDR3 length is 13 residues. In DNA, the CDR3 is TGTGCCAGCAACCTGAACCGCTTCTATGGCTACACCTTC. The encoded protein is CASNLNRFYGYTF.

This clonotype was counted ten times or more. The CDR3 DNA sequence: TGTGCCAGCAGTGTTTCAGGGACCGGGGAGCTGTTTTTT. Its translation: CASSVSGTGELFF. The chain has TRBV6-4 and TRBJ2-2; D might be TRBD1 (5 bases). The ends were cut back, 4 bases at V and 5 bases at J, with 8 bases in the middle. The CDR3 is 13 residues long. Germline V lookup: CDR1 MRHNA, CDR2 SNTAGT.

This clonotype was seen many times. The chain combines TRBV18 with TRBJ2-1; D might be TRBD1 or TRBD2, each matching 5 bases. The CDR3 loop spans 12 amino acids. Germline CDR1 and CDR2: KGHSH and LQKENI. Trimming removed 2 bases from V and 12 bases from J, with 11 bases in between. The CDR3 spells CASSPEVGVQFF. DNA for the CDR3: TGTGCCAGCTCACCAGAGGTGGGGGTGCAGTTCTTC.